Listed here are 30 T cell receptor beta chains from one sample, sequenced in a study of cytomegalovirus exposure and HLA in healthy donors. In the PCR, 60 Vbeta and 13 Jbeta primers were used. Libraries were prepared by immunoSEQ multiplex PCR; TCRdb keeps only in-frame clonotypes and omits some of them. The profile shows around 190,000 clones, 60% to 80% of them singletons. The specimen was PBMCs. Receptor source: a woman in her 30s in good health and CMV-seropositive.

The rearrangement links TRBV12-2 to TRBJ2-7; the DNA was not used to check the table's D call, TRBD2. TRBV12-2 is labeled a pseudogene. The CDR3 loop spans 22 amino acids. Written as DNA, the CDR3 is TGTGCAAGTCGCTTAGCGGGGGGGACTAGCGGGAAAAAGCGGGAAGGCTCCTACGAGCAGTACTTC. It yields the protein CASRLAGGTSGKKREGSYEQYF.

The chain joins TRBV28 to TRBJ1-5; D not certain. Germline V gene data show CDR1 as MDHEN and CDR2 as SYDVKM. This CDR3 is built from 14 residues. The ends were cut back, 4 bases at V and 1 base at J, with 8 bases in the middle. This CDR3 reads CASSYRGSNQPQHF. The CDR3, as DNA: TGTGCCAGCAGTTACCGGGGAAGCAATCAGCCCCAGCATTTT.

V and J are TRBV29-1 and TRBJ2-5; TRBD1 is a possible D gene (5 bases). Germline V gene sequence: CDR1 SQVTM, CDR2 ANQGSEA. The CDR3 extends over 15 amino acids. The V end was cut by 2 bases, the J end by 0 bases, with 13 bases between. The CDR3 DNA follows: TGCAGCGTTGAACCTCCGACAGATTACCAAGAGACCCAGTACTTC. This codes for CSVEPPTDYQETQYF.

V is TRBV15 and J is TRBJ2-1; 10 bases map to TRBD1. Trimming cost V 4 bases and J 8 bases; bases outside gene matches: 14. The CDR3 is 17 residues long. Germline assignment: CDR1 LNHNV and CDR2 YYDKDF (reference sequence). CDR3 protein: CATSNPPGQGKQDEQFF. In DNA form, the CDR3 reads TGTGCCACCAGCAACCCCCCGGGACAGGGGAAACAGGATGAGCAGTTCTTC.

This clone has just a few counts. The genes are TRBV27 and TRBJ2-7, with a tentative D call TRBD1 (7 bases). CDR1 is MNHEY, CDR2 SMNVEV, per germline (reference sequence). With 7 bases removed from V and 9 bases from J, the gap between germline ends came to 19 bases. CDR3 size: 13 residues. CDR3 region: CASTEGRGVRQYF. CDR3 nucleotides: TGTGCCAGCACCGAGGGCAGGGGGGTTCGGCAGTACTTC.

The J gene is TRBJ2-7, the V gene TRBV5-4; the D gene is possibly TRBD1 (5 bases). The CDR3 runs 17 residues. Germline V CDR1 and CDR2: SGHNT, YYREEE (reference sequence). Trimming stripped 5 bases from V and 5 bases from J, with 26 bases between. This chain's CDR3 is CASSPKGLVEMIHEQYF. CDR3 sequence (DNA): TGTGCCAGCAGTCCTAAGGGGCTAGTTGAGATGATACACGAGCAGTACTTC.

The chain combines TRBV6-4 with TRBJ1-4; TRBD1 matches 8 bases. This CDR3 has 15 amino acids. The V gene's germline CDR1 is MRHNA and CDR2 SNTAGT. The J segment lost 7 bases and the V segment lost 0 bases, leaving 4 bases of the junction unmatched. CDR3 residues: CASSDSYRGVEKLFF. The CDR3 nucleotides read TGTGCCAGCAGTGACTCGTACAGGGGGGTTGAAAAACTGTTTTTT.

The rearrangement uses TRBV19 and TRBJ2-7, with D possibly matching TRBD1 (5 bases). V lost 2 bases and J 3 bases, leaving 14 bases between the germline ends. Per the germline V gene, CDR1 is LNHDA and CDR2 is SQIVND (reference sequence). The CDR3 consists of 15 residues. The CDR3 coding sequence is TGTGCCAGTAGTATAAAAGGGGCCCCTATCTACGAGCAGTACTTC. Protein: CASSIKGAPIYEQYF.

J is TRBJ2-7 and V is TRBV18, with 8 bases identical to TRBD2. The CDR3 length is 17 residues. J lost 0 bases, V lost 3 bases, and 10 bases had no gene match. Germline loops: CDR1 KGHSH, CDR2 LQKENI. The CDR3 sequence: CASSPYSGGYSSYEQYF. The CDR3 nucleotides are TGTGCCAGCTCACCTTACAGCGGGGGTTATAGCTCCTACGAGCAGTACTTC.

V is TRBV5-1 and J is TRBJ2-7; D gene uncertain. The length of the CDR3 is 13 residues. Germline V lookup: CDR1 SGHRS, CDR2 YFSETQ. V gave up 0 bases and J gave up 6 bases, with 10 bases separating them. CDR3 region: CASSLDLQSEQYF. CDR3 nucleotides: TGCGCCAGCAGCTTGGACCTCCAGTCCGAGCAGTACTTC. The full variable domain, completed using reference TRBV5-1 and TRBJ2-7, is KAGVTQTPRYLIKTRGQQVTLSCSPISGHRSVSWYQQTPGQGLQFLFEYFSETQRNKGNFPGRFSGRQFSNSRSEMNVSTLELGDSALYLCASSLDLQSEQYFGPGTRLTVT.

V is TRBV11-2 and J is TRBJ2-7; 7 bases are a match to TRBD1. CDR3 length equals 16 residues. Germline lookup yields CDR1 SGHAT and CDR2 FQNNGV. J was trimmed by 0 bases and V by 2 bases; bases with no gene match: 7. The DNA for the CDR3 is TGTGCCAGCAGCTTAAGGTGGCAGGGGGACTCCTACGAGCAGTACTTC. Translating it yields CASSLRWQGDSYEQYF.

This chain links TRBV7-9 with TRBJ2-5; 9 nucleotides line up with TRBD1. The V gene's germline CDR1 is SEHNR and CDR2 FQNEAQ (reference sequence). Unmatched junction bases numbered 9, after V lost 1 base and J lost 3 bases. CDR3 length: 17 amino acids. The CDR3 sequence is CASSLEGRTGAEETQYF. For the CDR3, the DNA is TGTGCCAGCAGCTTAGAAGGACGGACAGGGGCGGAAGAGACCCAGTACTTC.

This clone was recorded only once. The chain is built from TRBV27 and TRBJ2-7; D may be TRBD1 (5 bases). The CDR3 loop spans 14 amino acids. Germline V gene data show CDR1 as MNHEY and CDR2 as SMNVEV (reference sequence). The V end was cut by 1 base, the J end by 4 bases, with 11 bases between. The CDR3 nucleotides are TGTGCCAGCAGTTTATGGGCGCAGGGTTACGAGCAGTACTTC. Amino acids: CASSLWAQGYEQYF.

V gene TRBV7-2 combines with J gene TRBJ1-4; D uncertain. V was cut by 0 bases and J by 0 bases, with 8 bases left in between. The CDR3 runs to 16 residues. Germline CDR1 reads SGHTA; CDR2 reads FQGNSA. For the CDR3, the DNA is TGTGCCAGCAGCTTAGCGCACAGACCAACTAATGAAAAACTGTTTTTT. This gives the protein CASSLAHRPTNEKLFF.

The V and J genes are TRBV6-5 and TRBJ1-6; D is ambiguous. The CDR3 loop spans 15 amino acids. Germline CDR1 is MNHEY and CDR2 is SVGAGI. The V and J ends lost 7 bases and 7 bases respectively, with 17 bases between them. The CDR3 nucleotides read TGTGCCAGCACGCCGGAGGGCGGCAGGAATTCACCCCTCCACTTT. The encoded protein is CASTPEGGRNSPLHF.

The chain links TRBV10-1 to TRBJ2-7; 7 bases agree with TRBD1. With V trimmed by 8 bases and J by 1 base, 11 bases remained unmatched. CDR1 WNHNN and CDR2 SYGVQD come from the germline V gene (reference sequence). The CDR3 spans 15 residues. CDR3 nucleotide sequence: TGCGCCAGCGGCGGACCGGGGACAGCATCCTACGAGCAGTACTTC. It codes for CASGGPGTASYEQYF.

The chain combines TRBV11-1 with TRBJ2-3; D is perhaps TRBD1 (6 bases). Germline V gene lookup returns CDR1 SGHAT and CDR2 FQDESV (reference sequence). Between the trimmed V and J ends, which lost 10 bases and 2 bases, there was a span of 13 bases. The CDR3 has 13 residues. CDR3 DNA sequence: TGTGCCACCTCCTGGGGGCTCACAGATACGCAGTATTTT. This sequence encodes CATSWGLTDTQYF. The full variable domain, with the rest looked up from reference TRBV11-1 and TRBJ2-3, is EAEVAQSPRYKITEKSQAVAFWCDPISGHATLYWYRQILGQGPELLVQFQDESVVDDSQLPKDRFSAERLKGVDSTLKIQPAELGDSAMYLCATSWGLTDTQYFGPGTRLTVL.

V gene TRBV19 combines with J gene TRBJ2-7; 7 bases fit TRBD2. The CDR3 totals 15 residues. Trimming removed 6 bases from V and 2 bases from J; junction bases left unmatched: 10. Germline CDR1 and CDR2: LNHDA and SQIVND (reference sequence). The DNA for the CDR3 is TGTGCCAGTAGCCACCGGACTAGTTATACCTACGAGCAGTACTTC. This encodes CASSHRTSYTYEQYF.

The chain employs TRBV7-8 and TRBJ2-1; TRBD2 matches 10 bases. The J segment lost 6 bases and the V segment lost 0 bases, leaving 8 bases of the junction unmatched. Germline values: CDR1 SGHVS, CDR2 FQNEAQ. The CDR3 loop spans 17 amino acids. CDR3 bases: TGTGCCAGCAGCTTAGCCATACTAGCGGGAACGGGCAATGAGCAGTTCTTC. Encoded protein: CASSLAILAGTGNEQFF.

The CDR3 here is CASSDRTPAYRDEDTQYF. CDR3 coding DNA: TGTGCCAGCAGTGACCGAACCCCCGCCTACAGGGACGAAGATACGCAGTATTTT. The V gene is TRBV6-1, the J gene TRBJ2-3, with a possible D match to TRBD1 (6 bases). V lost 3 bases to trimming and J lost 5 bases, with 24 bases between them. Germline V lookup: CDR1 MNHNS, CDR2 SASEGT. The CDR3 spans 18 residues.

The chain has TRBV28 and TRBJ1-2; 9 positions match TRBD1. This CDR3 region has 12 residues. V shed 4 bases and J 9 bases; nucleotides not matched to a gene: 3. Germline V lookup: CDR1 MDHEN, CDR2 SYDVKM. The DNA of the CDR3 is TGTGCCAGCAGTTCTGGACAGGGGCGCTACACCTTC. Protein: CASSSGQGRYTF.

The chain couples TRBV28 to TRBJ1-4; D is uncertain. The germline gives CDR1 MDHEN, CDR2 SYDVKM. CDR3 length: 17 amino acids. Trimming cost V 1 base and J 0 bases, with 12 bases left between them. CDR3 nucleotide sequence: TGTGCCAGCAGTTTATATGGAGGGAAAGCAACTAATGAAAAACTGTTTTTT. It specifies CASSLYGGKATNEKLFF.

This clone was seen a single time. The same CDR3 also results from other DNA sequences found in this sample. The chain uses TRBV6-1 and TRBJ2-7, with D perhaps matching TRBD2 (6 bases). Trimming took off 2 bases at V and 0 bases at J, with 8 bases between the two ends. The CDR3 loop spans 14 amino acids. Germline V CDR1 and CDR2: MNHNS, SASEGT. DNA of the CDR3: TGTGCCAGCAGTGAACGGGGGAGCTCCTACGAGCAGTACTTC. This codes for CASSERGSSYEQYF.

The chain recombines TRBV5-1 with TRBJ2-3; possible D gene TRBD1, 6 bases. V was clipped by 2 bases and J by 5 bases, with 18 bases between them. This CDR3 region has 16 residues. CDR1 and CDR2 from the germline V gene are SGHRS and YFSETQ. CDR3 loop: CASSFGSGVLLDTQYF. CDR3 sequence (DNA): TGCGCCAGCAGCTTTGGTTCAGGGGTCTTGCTAGATACGCAGTATTTT.

This clone was seen only a few times. The chain links TRBV6-5 to TRBJ1-2; 8 bases match TRBD1. Germline V lookup: CDR1 MNHEY, CDR2 SVGAGI. The CDR3 has 13 amino acids. The ends lost 5 bases at V and 6 bases at J; junction bases unmatched: 5. In nucleotides, the CDR3 is TGTGCCAGCAGTGTTCAGGGGGCCCATGGCTACACCTTC. This gives the protein CASSVQGAHGYTF.

The chain has TRBV29-1 and TRBJ1-1, with 9 bases that match TRBD1. CDR1 and CDR2 from the germline V gene are SQVTM and ANQGSEA. V lost 2 bases to trimming and J lost 4 bases; unmatched junction nucleotides: 14. CDR3 length: 17 residues. The chain's CDR3 is CSVESLGQGALGTEAFF. The CDR3 region has the DNA TGCAGCGTTGAATCCCTGGGACAGGGAGCTTTAGGCACTGAAGCTTTCTTT. Full variable domain (rest looked up from reference TRBV29-1 and TRBJ1-1): SAVISQKPSRDICQRGTSLTIQCQVDSQVTMMFWYRQQPGQSLTLIATANQGSEATYESGFVIDKFPISRPNLTFSTLTVSNMSPEDSSIYLCSVESLGQGALGTEAFFGQGTRLTVV.

The chain links TRBV7-9 to TRBJ2-1; TRBD1 matches 8 bases. Germline V gene sequence: CDR1 SEHNR, CDR2 FQNEAQ (reference sequence). The CDR3 has 16 amino acids. The V segment lost 2 bases and the J segment 5 bases; nucleotides outside the gene matches: 8. CDR3 coding DNA: TGTGCCAGCAGCTTAATGGACAGGGCTTTGGACAATGAGCAGTTCTTC. Encoded protein: CASSLMDRALDNEQFF.

The chain combines TRBV5-1 with TRBJ2-1; 8 bases are a match to TRBD2. The germline CDR1 and CDR2 sequences are SGHRS and YFSETQ. The V gene end was trimmed by 0 bases and the J gene end by 8 bases; junction bases not matched to a gene: 7. CDR3 length: 15 residues. The CDR3 is CASSLGGLVRDEQFF. The CDR3 coding sequence is TGCGCCAGCAGCTTGGGGGGACTAGTTCGCGATGAGCAGTTCTTC. The full variable domain, in which reference TRBV5-1 and TRBJ2-1 provide the parts outside the CDR3, is KAGVTQTPRYLIKTRGQQVTLSCSPISGHRSVSWYQQTPGQGLQFLFEYFSETQRNKGNFPGRFSGRQFSNSRSEMNVSTLELGDSALYLCASSLGGLVRDEQFFGPGTRLTVL.

This clone was seen a single time. The V gene is TRBV7-6, the J gene TRBJ2-7, with TRBD1 as a possible D gene (6 bases). This CDR3 contains 14 residues. Trimming removed 10 bases at V and 1 base at J, with 17 bases between. The germline CDR1 and CDR2 sequences are SGHVS and FNYEAQ. The CDR3 DNA reads TGTGCCACCCAAAGGGACATCTTATCCTACGAGCAGTACTTC. Its protein is CATQRDILSYEQYF.

V gene TRBV6-5 combines with J gene TRBJ1-1; no clear D gene. Germline CDR1 reads MNHEY; CDR2 reads SVGAGI. Trimming stripped 7 bases from V and 1 base from J, with 13 bases between. The length of the CDR3 is 14 residues. This CDR3 is CASIRSGSNTEAFF. The CDR3, as DNA: TGTGCCAGCATTCGGTCGGGTTCGAACACTGAAGCTTTCTTT.